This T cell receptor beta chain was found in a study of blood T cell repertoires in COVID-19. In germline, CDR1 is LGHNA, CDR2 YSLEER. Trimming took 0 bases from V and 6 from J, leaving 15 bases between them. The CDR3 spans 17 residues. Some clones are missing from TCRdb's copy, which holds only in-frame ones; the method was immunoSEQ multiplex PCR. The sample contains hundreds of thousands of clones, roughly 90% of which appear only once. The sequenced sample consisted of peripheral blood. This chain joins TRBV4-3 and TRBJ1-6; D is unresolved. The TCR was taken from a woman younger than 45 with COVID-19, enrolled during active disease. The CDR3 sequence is CASSQDVRPTINSPLHF. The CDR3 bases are TGCGCCAGCAGCCAAGACGTCAGGCCGACCATTAATTCACCCCTCCACTTT.